The clone carrying this TCR beta chain was picked up one time. PCR primers comprised 60 Vbeta and 13 Jbeta primers. Profiled with immunoSEQ multiplex PCR; TCRdb holds only in-frame clones, not every one. The repertoire has some 130,000 clones, more than 65% of them found once; the top ten carry 4% to 5%. Looked up from germline, CDR1 is SNHLY and CDR2 is FYNNEI. This CDR3 contains 15 residues. The germline V and J ends were trimmed by 10 bases and 4 bases, with 22 bases remaining between them. The data stem from a study of cytomegalovirus exposure and HLA in healthy donors. The clonotype comes from a male donor in good health and CMV-seropositive. This chain links TRBV2 with TRBJ1-1; D is ambiguous. Material: PBMCs. This CDR3 is CATETPRVASTEAFF. Written as DNA, the CDR3 is TGTGCCACCGAAACTCCGAGGGTAGCTTCCACTGAAGCTTTCTTT.